Sequencing of this T cell receptor (beta chain) was carried out in a study of blood T cell repertoires in COVID-19 (dated by TCRdb to the early 2020s). The study in broad terms: Collaborator samples came from the United States, Italy and Spain and covered acute and convalescent phases of COVID-19. The material from the prospective study consisted of cDNA or gDNA derived from T cells, B-cell-depleted T cells, or PBMCs. The dataset comprised deeply sampled blood TCRbeta repertoires from subjects exposed to, actively infected with, or recovered from COVID-19. The repertoires were released in a freely available public database meant as a resource for research on the immune response to SARS-CoV-2. Samples were obtained from the ongoing ImmuneRACE study (first 160 participants) and from 950 to 1,500 subjects provided by 6 global collaborators. The sample metadata nearly always contained a de-identified subject ID, COVID-19 status, age in years and sex. Where available, HLA class I and class II types were obtained from metadata supplied by the sample provider rather than from assay-based typing. The investigation overall reported the following: Clinical and demographic metadata were provided uncurated, with the amount varying by source and participant.

About this clone: Its antigen is still unknown. No base quality information exists; no much larger clone differs at one position.

Trimming costs V 2 bases and J 4 bases, and their ends lie 20 bases apart. The CDR3 starts with the cysteine, ends with the phenylalanine, and has 17 residues. The kept DNA is CDR3 alone, 51 bases in frame from the first base. CDR1 is given as MGHDK and CDR2 as SYGVNS, both from the germline V gene. Participants in the prospective study were enrolled through a virtual design, were aged roughly 18 to 100 years, and lived in 24 United States geographic areas. To assign participants to cohorts, the prospective study relied on clinical history that participants themselves reported in a screening survey and a study questionnaire. For ImmuneRACE Cohort 3, a participant was defined as recovered based on two consecutive negative NP/OP PCR tests, clearance by a healthcare professional, or resolution of symptoms. Each participant in the prospective study had whole blood, serum and a nasopharyngeal or oropharyngeal swab collected by mobile phlebotomists. Prospective study participants could optionally give additional blood draws and questionnaires over an approximately two-month period. Blood samples from the prospective study were shipped frozen or at room temperature prior to DNA extraction.

TCRbeta CDR3 regions were amplified from genomic DNA using the immunoSEQ Assay, a bias-controlled multiplex PCR. Regarding the original processing steps: The number of nucleated cells in each sample was estimated by amplification of reference gene primers within the assay. Sequence reads were collapsed and filtered to measure the absolute abundance of every unique TCRbeta CDR3 rearrangement. Productive Simpson clonality was computed per sample as the square root of Simpson's diversity index over productive rearrangements. Held by TCRdb, this immuneACCESS table contains in-frame sequences only and omits some clones. Under half of the omission traces to an unresolved V gene where checked; the cause of the rest is unknown. The DNA was the basis for D and trimming; V, J and clone size are from that table. Recorded for this sample are about 280,000 clones; 88% of them occurred a single time. Around 1% of the sample is in the top ten clones.

The receptor was isolated from a woman aged 25 to 39 who had recovered from COVID-19. This receptor chain uses TRBV25-1 and TRBJ1-2, with TRBD1 perhaps the D gene, on 5 matching bases. Source material: PBMCs or T cells enriched from blood (not recorded which). The CDR3 protein is CASSEGGREEGTYGYTF. The sequence in DNA is TGTGCCAGCAGTGAAGGGGGGAGGGAGGAGGGGACCTATGGCTACACCTTC.